The clone carrying this T cell receptor beta chain was found a few times. Its antigen remains unidentified. These data originate in a study of CD8+ T cells in alopecia areata. Study context: Affected scalp percentage set treated patients' severity scores.

Whole-study findings and limits: Tofacitinib produced a significant decrease in scalp clonality and in expanded CD8+ clones among the top 100.

The sample's treatment: oral pan-JAK inhibitor, 5-10 mg twice daily. Peripheral blood samples and lesional scalp punch biopsies were obtained from alopecia areata patients. Sorting of PBMCs yielded the CD4+ and CD8+ T cells. The CDR3 runs to 17 residues. The V end lost 0 bases, the J end lost 7 bases, and 20 bases lay between the germline ends. Germline values: CDR1 SGHRS, CDR2 YFSETQ. cDNA prepared by RNA extraction and subsequent reverse transcription served as the template for sequencing. Method: immunoSEQ multiplex PCR; TCRdb's copy keeps in-frame clones and lacks some. Here the sample spans some 180,000 clones, 53% being singletons.

The receptor was derived from a human donor with alopecia areata. The source material was CD8+ T cells sorted from blood, sampled at week 24, from a patient treated with tofacitinib. The chain links TRBV5-1 to TRBJ2-1; either TRBD1 or TRBD2 may fit D (6 bases each). The CDR3 DNA reads TGCGCCAGCAGCTTGGAGGCGAAGGGGGGTAAGGTGAATGAGCAGTTCTTC. Protein: CASSLEAKGGKVNEQFF.